The 16 T cell receptor beta chains given below trace back to one sample, sequenced in a study of blood T cells in healthy people across ages. Through a sample-barcoded 5' primer and a J-beta primer mix, a second PCR was run for about 7 to 12 cycles. Via MiXCR, TCRdb re-called the 5' RACE reads, giving one row per CDR3 protein. Of some 640,000 distinct CDR3 sequences listed, over 45% were seen once; the top ten hold about a third. Sequencing was carried out using blood. The receptors were sampled from a woman between 55 and 75 years old in good health.

V is TRBV7-2 and J is TRBJ2-5; D call uncertain. Trimming stripped 1 base from V and 11 bases from J, with 11 bases between. The CDR3 contains 12 residues. Germline V CDR1 and CDR2: SGHTA, FQGNSA. CDR3 bases: TGTGCCAGCAGCTTAGTTAGGGTAGAGCAGTACTTC. It translates to CASSLVRVEQYF. Variable domain in full (rest from reference TRBV7-2 and TRBJ2-5): GAGVSQSPSNKVTEKGKDVELRCDPISGHTALYWYRQSLGQGLEFLIYFQGNSAPDKSGLPSDRFSAERTGGSVSTLTIQRTQQEDSAVYLCASSLVRVEQYFGPGTRLLVL.

The chain employs TRBV20-1 and TRBJ2-5, with 8 bases aligning to TRBD1. This CDR3 spans 16 amino acids. Trimming at V came to 3 bases and at J to 5 bases, leaving 14 bases not matched to a gene. Germline V gene data show CDR1 as DFQATT and CDR2 as SNEGSKA (reference sequence). CDR3 sequence reads: CSASAQGAMGFETQYF. CDR3 DNA sequence: TGCAGTGCTAGCGCCCAGGGGGCGATGGGGTTCGAGACCCAGTACTTC.

The chain combines TRBV11-2 with TRBJ1-2; D gene ambiguous. The V end lost 1 base, the J end lost 1 base, and 10 bases lay between the germline ends. CDR1 is SGHAT, CDR2 FQNNGV, per germline. The CDR3 runs 15 residues. The CDR3 DNA follows: TGTGCCAGCAGCTTAGGTCGGCAGCTTAACTATGGCTACACCTTC. This translates into CASSLGRQLNYGYTF.

This clonotype was recorded only once. J is TRBJ2-3 and V is TRBV20-1; 12 bases align to TRBD2. CDR3 length: 14 amino acids. Unmatched junction bases numbered 5, after V lost 2 bases and J lost 8 bases. The V gene's germline CDR1 is DFQATT and CDR2 SNEGSKA (reference sequence). The CDR3: CSARSSGRGVTQYF. In DNA form, the CDR3 reads TGCAGTGCTAGATCTAGCGGGAGGGGGGTTACGCAGTATTTT.

The chain is built from TRBV15 and TRBJ2-7; no clear D. This CDR3 has 14 residues. In germline, CDR1 is LNHNV, CDR2 YYDKDF (reference sequence). V was trimmed by 3 bases and J by 4 bases, leaving 13 bases between them. This CDR3 reads CATSSSRKPYEQYF. The CDR3 nucleotides read TGTGCCACCAGCAGCTCCAGGAAACCTTACGAGCAGTACTTC.

The chain uses TRBV21-1 and TRBJ2-1; the table calls TRBD2, which could not be checked here. TRBV21-1 is annotated as a pseudogene. This CDR3 comprises 18 residues. CDR3 sequence: CASSKGGEGRAPYNEQFF. The CDR3 region has the DNA TGTGCCAGCAGCAAAGGGGGGGAGGGTCGGGCCCCCTACAATGAGCAGTTCTTC.

The V gene is TRBV7-2, the J gene TRBJ2-1; D is ambiguous. V lost 5 bases to trimming and J lost 1 base, with 18 bases between them. There are 17 residues in the CDR3. Germline V gene sequence: CDR1 SGHTA, CDR2 FQGNSA. The CDR3 region has the DNA TGTGCCAGCAGCCGTGTTGAAGCGAGAGTTTCCTACAATGAGCAGTTCTTC. Protein: CASSRVEARVSYNEQFF. The variable domain in full, with the rest retrieved from reference TRBV7-2 and TRBJ2-1, is GAGVSQSPSNKVTEKGKDVELRCDPISGHTALYWYRQSLGQGLEFLIYFQGNSAPDKSGLPSDRFSAERTGGSVSTLTIQRTQQEDSAVYLCASSRVEARVSYNEQFFGPGTRLTVL.

The gene calls are TRBV12-3 or TRBV12-4 and TRBJ2-1; maybe TRBD2 (6 bases). With 6 bases removed from V and 0 bases from J, the gap between germline ends came to 12 bases. This CDR3 has 15 amino acids. Here the CDR3 reads CASRERVPSYNEQFF. In DNA, the CDR3 is TGTGCCAGCAGGGAGCGGGTACCCTCCTACAATGAGCAGTTCTTC.

V usage is TRBV29-1 and J usage is TRBJ2-3, with 14 bases matching TRBD2. Germline V lookup: CDR1 SQVTM, CDR2 ANQGSEA. This CDR3 region has 17 residues. J lost 4 bases, V lost 7 bases, and 13 bases had no gene match. The CDR3: CSASGLAGAYYPDTQYF. The CDR3 DNA reads TGCAGCGCCTCGGGACTAGCGGGAGCATATTATCCAGATACGCAGTATTTT.

The chain is built from TRBV7-9 and TRBJ1-4; 8 bases align to TRBD1. Germline assignment: CDR1 SEHNR and CDR2 FQNEAQ (reference sequence). V dropped 4 bases and J dropped 0; count of bases not matched to a gene: 10. The CDR3 runs 18 residues. The CDR3 spells CASSSRDRRESTNEKLFF. The CDR3 coding sequence is TGTGCCAGCAGCTCCCGGGACAGGAGAGAGTCAACTAATGAAAAACTGTTTTTT.

The chain recombines TRBV7-8 with TRBJ2-1; possibly TRBD1 or TRBD2 for D (5 bases each). The CDR3 contains 14 residues. The germline V gene encodes CDR1 SGHVS and CDR2 FQNEAQ. Trimming took off 1 base at V and 3 bases at J, with 7 bases between the two ends. The CDR3 DNA reads as TGTGCCAGCAGCTTAGGGGACGTCTACAATGAGCAGTTCTTC. Translation gives CASSLGDVYNEQFF. Combining the CDR3 with reference TRBV7-8 and TRBJ2-1 gives the whole variable domain GAGVSQSPRYKVAKRGQDVALRCDPISGHVSLFWYQQALGQGPEFLTYFQNEAQLDKSGLPSDRFFAERPEGSVSTLKIQRTQQEDSAVYLCASSLGDVYNEQFFGPGTRLTVL.

The chain employs TRBV20-1 and TRBJ2-5; TRBD1 might be the D (5 bases). The CDR3 spans 14 residues. In germline, CDR1 is DFQATT, CDR2 SNEGSKA (reference sequence). V dropped 1 base and J dropped 5 bases, with 14 bases sitting between them. CDR3 in amino acids: CSARGGRVRETQYF. DNA for the CDR3: TGCAGTGCTAGAGGGGGCAGGGTTAGGGAGACCCAGTACTTC.

This clonotype occurred once. The J gene is TRBJ2-7, the V gene TRBV12-3 or TRBV12-4; no definite D call. Trimming left V 2 bases short and J 2 bases short, with 13 bases between. The CDR3 contains 15 residues. CDR3 in amino acids: CASSLNLVGTYEQYF. DNA of the CDR3: TGTGCCAGCAGTTTAAATTTGGTAGGAACCTACGAGCAGTACTTC.

This clonotype was seen a few times. This chain connects TRBV4-3 to TRBJ2-2; a possible D gene is TRBD2 (5 bases). Trimming took off 0 bases at V and 0 bases at J, with 14 bases between the two ends. The V gene's germline CDR1 is LGHNA and CDR2 YSLEER. The CDR3 is 18 residues long. Here the CDR3 reads CASSQEAQGGPNTGELFF. DNA of the CDR3: TGCGCCAGCAGCCAAGAAGCCCAAGGAGGCCCGAACACCGGGGAGCTGTTTTTT.

The rearrangement uses TRBV10-3 and TRBJ2-7; TRBD1 aligns across 9 bases. The CDR3 consists of 14 residues. The germline gives CDR1 ENHRY, CDR2 SYGVKD. Germline trimming cut 6 bases from V and 4 bases from J; bases unmatched to any gene: 7. The DNA for the CDR3 is TGTGCCATCAGGAGCGGACAGGGGACGTACGAGCAGTACTTC. Its translation: CAIRSGQGTYEQYF.

The V and J genes are TRBV3-1 and TRBJ1-2, with 9 nucleotides matching TRBD1. Germline V CDR1 and CDR2: LGHDT, YNNKEL (reference sequence). Losses at the gene ends were 1 base for V and 3 bases for J; bases not matched to a gene: 3. The CDR3 is 15 residues long. The CDR3 spells CASSQGDREDYGYTF. The CDR3 coding sequence is TGTGCCAGCAGCCAAGGGGACAGGGAAGACTATGGCTACACCTTC. Supplemented by reference TRBV3-1 and TRBJ1-2, the full variable domain reads DTAVSQTPKYLVTQMGNDKSIKCEQNLGHDTMYWYKQDSKKFLKIMFSYNNKELIINETVPNRFSPKSPDKAHLNLHINSLELGDSAVYFCASSQGDREDYGYTFGSGTRLTVV.